The 8 T cell receptor beta chains below all came from one sample that was sequenced in a study of blood T cell repertoires in COVID-19. Profiling relied on immunoSEQ multiplex PCR, and the TCRdb table lists in-frame clones only, not all of them. The data contain approximately 36,000 clones, 70% to 90% of them singletons. The sample comprised peripheral blood. These receptor sequences come from a human donor in a cohort sampled during active COVID-19.

This chain links TRBV5-1 with TRBJ1-1, with D hard to call. The CDR3 contains 13 residues. V was trimmed by 7 bases and J by 4 bases, leaving 14 bases between them. Germline-derived CDR1 and CDR2 are SGHRS and YFSETQ. DNA for the CDR3: TGCGCCAGCTCATTAACAATTGGCACTGAAGCTTTCTTT. It encodes CASSLTIGTEAFF. Full variable domain (rest looked up from reference TRBV5-1 and TRBJ1-1): KAGVTQTPRYLIKTRGQQVTLSCSPISGHRSVSWYQQTPGQGLQFLFEYFSETQRNKGNFPGRFSGRQFSNSRSEMNVSTLELGDSALYLCASSLTIGTEAFFGQGTRLTVV.

The chain carries TRBV27 and TRBJ2-2; TRBD2 might be the D (5 bases). With 9 bases removed from V and 2 bases from J, the gap between germline ends came to 7 bases. This CDR3 spans 12 amino acids. The germline CDR1 and CDR2 sequences are MNHEY and SMNVEV (reference sequence). The CDR3 sequence is CASEGNTGELFF. The CDR3 coding sequence is TGTGCCAGTGAGGGTAACACCGGGGAGCTGTTTTTT.

The gene calls are TRBV19 and TRBJ1-5, with unresolved D. V was cut by 1 base and J by 7 bases, with 17 bases left in between. Germline CDR1 and CDR2: LNHDA and SQIVND (reference sequence). This CDR3 has 16 amino acids. CDR3 loop: CASSIAVWQRGQPQHF. CDR3 nucleotides: TGTGCCAGTAGTATAGCTGTGTGGCAGCGAGGGCAGCCCCAGCATTTT.

The chain carries TRBV6-6 and TRBJ1-1; D remains unclear. This CDR3 has 12 amino acids. CDR1 and CDR2 (germline): MNHNY, SVGAGI (reference sequence). Trimming cost V 8 bases and J 4 bases, with 11 bases left between them. The CDR3, as DNA: TGTGCCAGCCAGATCCGGGGCACTGAAGCTTTCTTT. Protein product: CASQIRGTEAFF.

In this sample, this clone turned up once. This chain joins TRBV6-5 and TRBJ2-5; tentatively, D is TRBD1 (6 bases). Trimming took off 5 bases at V and 7 bases at J, with 8 bases between the two ends. CDR1 and CDR2 from the germline V gene are MNHEY and SVGAGI. CDR3 length: 11 amino acids. The CDR3 reads CASSTGTTQYF. CDR3 coding DNA: TGTGCCAGCAGTACAGGGACGACCCAGTACTTC.

CDR3 coding DNA: TGTGCCAGCCCCGTGGGACGCGGAGGGGAGGGCTACACCTTC. Translating it yields CASPVGRGGEGYTF. V is TRBV6-5 and J is TRBJ1-2; the D gene is possibly TRBD1 (5 bases). CDR3 length: 14 residues. V was clipped by 8 bases and J by 8 bases, with 21 bases between them. The germline CDR1 and CDR2 sequences are MNHEY and SVGAGI.

The chain uses TRBV19 and TRBJ1-5, with 9 bases lining up with TRBD1. The junction had 4 bases not matched to a gene; V was cut back by 3 bases and J by 4 bases. Looked up from germline, CDR1 is LNHDA and CDR2 is SQIVND (reference sequence). The CDR3 sequence is 15 residues long. The CDR3 here is CASSMGTGMNQPQHF. CDR3 sequence (DNA): TGTGCCAGTAGTATGGGGACAGGGATGAATCAGCCCCAGCATTTT.

This clone is a singleton in its sample. The chain employs TRBV30 and TRBJ2-7; TRBD1 matches 8 bases. The germline V gene encodes CDR1 GTSNPN and CDR2 SVGIG (reference sequence). This CDR3 has 15 residues. V lost 0 bases to trimming and J lost 5 bases; unmatched junction nucleotides: 9. CDR3 protein: CAWSVPTGVVDEQYF. As DNA, the CDR3 is TGTGCCTGGAGTGTACCGACAGGGGTCGTGGACGAGCAGTACTTC.